This TCR beta chain is drawn from a study of T cell repertoires in cytomegalovirus infection. Across the whole study: From public TCR beta signatures came an indication of both CMV infection and matching HLA type. Study-wide results and caveats: HLA-C-restricted CMV-specific TCR beta clonotypes prevailed in the ex vivo response.

Trimming cost V 5 bases and J 2 bases; bases outside gene matches: 4. This CDR3 contains 15 residues. Looked up from germline, CDR1 is MNHEY and CDR2 is SVGAGI. TCRdb itself ran the reads through MiXCR, one entry per CDR3 protein. Of around 900,000 distinct CDR3 sequences detected, more than 25% appear once; the ten largest clones hold over 11%. This clonotype was seen a few times. Its antigen is not known. J is TRBJ2-2 and V is TRBV6-5; the match to TRBD2 covers 8 bases. The receptor was derived from a human donor in good health (CMV status not recorded). Some clones in this sample may be carry-over from other donors' samples. The sequenced sample was cultured CD8+ T cells from PBMCs, obtained from culture after CMV antigen stimulation. This CDR3 is CASSISGTNTGELFF. Written as DNA, the CDR3 is TGTGCCAGCAGTATTAGCGGGACAAACACCGGGGAGCTGTTTTTT.